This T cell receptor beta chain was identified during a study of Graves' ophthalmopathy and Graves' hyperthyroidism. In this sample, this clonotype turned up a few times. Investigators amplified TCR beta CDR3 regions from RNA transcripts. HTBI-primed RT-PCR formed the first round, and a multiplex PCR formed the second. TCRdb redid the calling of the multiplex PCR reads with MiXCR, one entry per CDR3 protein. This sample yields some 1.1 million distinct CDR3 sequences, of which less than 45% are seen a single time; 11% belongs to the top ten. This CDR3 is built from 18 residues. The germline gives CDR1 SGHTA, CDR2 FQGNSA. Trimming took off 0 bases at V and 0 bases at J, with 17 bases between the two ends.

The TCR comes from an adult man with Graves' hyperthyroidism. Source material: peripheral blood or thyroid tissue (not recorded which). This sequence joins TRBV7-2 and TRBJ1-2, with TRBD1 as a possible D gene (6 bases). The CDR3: CASSLARGAGGTNYGYTF. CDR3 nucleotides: TGTGCCAGCAGCTTAGCGAGGGGGGCAGGAGGGACTAACTATGGCTACACCTTC. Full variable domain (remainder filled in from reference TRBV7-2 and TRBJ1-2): GAGVSQSPSNKVTEKGKDVELRCDPISGHTALYWYRQSLGQGLEFLIYFQGNSAPDKSGLPSDRFSAERTGGSVSTLTIQRTQQEDSAVYLCASSLARGAGGTNYGYTFGSGTRLTVV.